Below, 23 T cell receptor beta chains from the same sample are listed, as sequenced in a study of blood T cell repertoires in COVID-19. Sequencing used immunoSEQ multiplex PCR; TCRdb keeps in-frame clones, though not all of them. The sample records about 73,000 clones, 70% to 85% being singletons. Sequencing was performed on peripheral blood. The receptors come from a woman aged 55-69 years with acute or convalescent COVID-19.

The chain joins TRBV12-3 or TRBV12-4 to TRBJ2-7, with D possibly being TRBD2 (6 bases). Deletions cut 7 bases from V and 4 bases from J, with 11 bases between. The CDR3 consists of 12 residues. CDR3 amino acids: CASTRDSYEQYF. In DNA, the CDR3 is TGTGCCAGCACACGGGACTCGTACGAGCAGTACTTC.

This clone was seen only once. The chain carries TRBV5-1 and TRBJ2-5; D is perhaps TRBD2 (7 bases). CDR3 length: 13 residues. The germline V gene has CDR1 SGHRS and CDR2 YFSETQ. The ends were cut back, 7 bases at V and 4 bases at J, with 14 bases in the middle. CDR3 bases: TGCGCCAGCTTGGGGGGGCTGAGAGAGACCCAGTACTTC. It is translated as CASLGGLRETQYF.

The chain employs TRBV27 and TRBJ2-7, with TRBD1 matching over 7 bases. CDR1 and CDR2 from the germline V gene are MNHEY and SMNVEV (reference sequence). Trimming cost V 4 bases and J 6 bases; bases outside gene matches: 3. This CDR3 has 12 amino acids. This CDR3 is CASSSRTGEQYF. In DNA, the CDR3 is TGTGCCAGCAGTTCCAGGACAGGCGAGCAGTACTTC.

V usage is TRBV28 and J usage is TRBJ2-1, with TRBD2 as a possible D gene (7 bases). The CDR3 runs to 14 residues. V shed 6 bases and J shed 9 bases, with 18 bases lying between them. From germline, CDR1 is MDHEN and CDR2 SYDVKM. CDR3 in amino acids: CASRTGGPVGEQFF. The CDR3 bases are TGTGCCAGCAGAACCGGGGGGCCTGTGGGTGAGCAGTTCTTC.

This clone has only one observation. J is TRBJ2-3 and V is TRBV7-9; 7 bases agree with TRBD1. The germline V gene encodes CDR1 SEHNR and CDR2 FQNEAQ (reference sequence). This CDR3 has 16 residues. The V segment lost 1 base and the J segment 1 base; nucleotides outside the gene matches: 5. This chain's CDR3 is CASSLGDGTGTDTQYF. The DNA of the CDR3 is TGTGCCAGCAGCTTAGGTGACGGGACAGGCACAGATACGCAGTATTTT.

The genes are TRBV4-1 and TRBJ1-5; D remains unclear. There are 14 residues in the CDR3. V was clipped by 1 base and J by 6 bases, with 10 bases between them. Germline V gene sequence: CDR1 MGHRA, CDR2 YSYEKL. The CDR3 loop is CASSQGPVTQPQHF. The DNA for the CDR3 is TGCGCCAGCAGCCAAGGCCCAGTCACTCAGCCCCAGCATTTT.

This chain connects TRBV5-1 to TRBJ2-7, with 7 nucleotides matching TRBD1. With V trimmed by 4 bases and J by 6 bases, 10 bases remained unmatched. The CDR3 runs to 14 residues. Germline CDR1 reads SGHRS; CDR2 reads YFSETQ. CDR3 sequence (DNA): TGCGCCAGCAGCATAGGACAGGTGCCCGGCGAGCAGTACTTC. It is translated as CASSIGQVPGEQYF.

This clone is a singleton in its sample. The V call is TRBV27, the J call TRBJ1-4; 8 bases fit TRBD1. The length of the CDR3 is 16 residues. Germline V gives CDR1 MNHEY, CDR2 SMNVEV (reference sequence). The junction had 14 bases not matched to a gene; V was cut back by 6 bases and J by 8 bases. The CDR3, as DNA: TGTGCCAGCAGCGCGACAGGGGCGGGGGACGTGGAAAAACTGTTTTTT. It translates to CASSATGAGDVEKLFF. Filled out from reference TRBV27 and TRBJ1-4, the complete variable domain reads EAQVTQNPRYLITVTGKKLTVTCSQNMNHEYMSWYRQDPGLGLRQIYYSMNVEVTDKGDVPEGYKVSRKEKRNFPLILESPSPNQTSLYFCASSATGAGDVEKLFFGSGTQLSVL.

The CDR3: CASSPSQRNTEAFF. In DNA form, the CDR3 reads TGTGCCAGCTCACCGTCACAGAGAAACACTGAAGCTTTCTTT. The V and J genes are TRBV18 and TRBJ1-1; D unresolved. The CDR3 loop spans 14 amino acids. Trimming removed 3 bases from V and 2 bases from J, with 10 bases in between. Germline CDR1 KGHSH, CDR2 LQKENI.

V is TRBV6-5 and J is TRBJ2-1, with 11 bases matching TRBD1. Losses at the gene ends were 6 bases for V and 5 bases for J; bases not matched to a gene: 6. The germline V gene encodes CDR1 MNHEY and CDR2 SVGAGI. The CDR3 length is 15 residues. CDR3 coding DNA: TGTGCCAGCAGAGGACAGGGGGCGAGAAACAATGAGCAGTTCTTC. Its protein product is CASRGQGARNNEQFF.

The V gene is TRBV7-8, the J gene TRBJ1-1, with TRBD1 identical over 7 bases. Losses at the gene ends were 5 bases for V and 3 bases for J; bases not matched to a gene: 12. Germline V gives CDR1 SGHVS, CDR2 FQNEAQ. The CDR3 is made up of 16 amino acids. CDR3 nucleotides: TGTGCCAGCAGCGCACTGACAGGGCGGGGGGACACTGAAGCTTTCTTT. Protein sequence: CASSALTGRGDTEAFF.

The chain recombines TRBV20-1 with TRBJ2-1, with TRBD2 matching over 8 bases. Germline values: CDR1 DFQATT, CDR2 SNEGSKA (reference sequence). J gave up 6 bases and V 3 bases, and 4 bases lay outside the gene matches. This CDR3 spans 13 amino acids. The DNA of the CDR3 is TGCAGTGCTAGTCCGGGAGGGGGCAATGAGCAGTTCTTC. It encodes CSASPGGGNEQFF.

With respect to this clone: One end of the junction is discordant with germline, which a read error may explain. The V and J genes are TRBV9 and TRBJ1-4; 7 bases are a match to TRBD1. CDR3 length: 14 residues. The germline V gene encodes CDR1 SGDLS and CDR2 YYNGEE. The CDR3 region is CASSTGTVNAKLFF. The CDR3 bases are TGTGCCAGCAGCACCGGGACAGTCAATGCAAAACTGTTTTTT.

The chain recombines TRBV27 with TRBJ1-2; possible D gene TRBD1, 5 bases. There are 14 residues in the CDR3. Germline V gene data show CDR1 as MNHEY and CDR2 as SMNVEV (reference sequence). Trimming left V 4 bases short and J 8 bases short, with 17 bases between. The CDR3 nucleotides are TGTGCCAGCAGTTCGACAGCGGGTAATTACGGCTACACCTTC. Translated: CASSSTAGNYGYTF.

The rearrangement uses TRBV5-4 and TRBJ2-4; 11 bases fit TRBD1. This CDR3 is 15 amino acids long. Germline values: CDR1 SGHNT, CDR2 YYREEE (reference sequence). V was clipped by 4 bases and J by 3 bases; unmatched bases: 3. This CDR3 is CASSSGTGGKNIQYF. The CDR3 DNA follows: TGTGCCAGCAGCAGCGGGACAGGGGGCAAAAACATTCAGTACTTC.

The rearrangement joins TRBV7-9 to TRBJ1-4; perhaps TRBD1 as D (6 bases). Germline values: CDR1 SEHNR, CDR2 FQNEAQ (reference sequence). V shed 3 bases and J shed 4 bases, with 18 bases lying between them. The CDR3 is 17 residues long. CDR3: CASSFRLRQADNEKLFF. DNA of the CDR3: TGTGCCAGCAGCTTTAGGCTACGACAGGCAGATAATGAAAAACTGTTTTTT.

V and J are TRBV28 and TRBJ1-5; D not certain. The CDR3 consists of 15 residues. CDR1 is MDHEN and CDR2 is SYDVKM in the germline V gene. V lost 3 bases and J 4 bases, leaving 13 bases between the germline ends. The CDR3 DNA is TGTGCCAGCAGTTTTTTTGGCAGGAAGAATCAGCCCCAGCATTTT. Its protein is CASSFFGRKNQPQHF.

The chain combines TRBV5-8 with TRBJ2-1; D ambiguous. This CDR3 is built from 15 residues. Deletions cut 0 bases from V and 6 bases from J, with 13 bases between. Germline lookup yields CDR1 SGHTS and CDR2 YDEGEE. The CDR3, as DNA: TGTGCCAGCAGCTTGGACTTGGTAGCCGGCAATGAGCAGTTCTTC. Translating gives CASSLDLVAGNEQFF.

The chain joins TRBV28 to TRBJ1-1; a possible D gene is TRBD1 (6 bases). Germline V gene lookup returns CDR1 MDHEN and CDR2 SYDVKM. The CDR3 runs to 12 residues. Trimming stripped 6 bases from V and 11 bases from J, with 16 bases between. The CDR3: CASRSLQGDAFF. The CDR3 DNA sequence: TGTGCCAGCAGGAGCTTACAGGGAGACGCTTTCTTT.

The gene calls are TRBV3-1 (or the pseudogene TRBV3-2) and TRBJ2-3; 12 nucleotides agree with TRBD2. Per the germline V gene, CDR1 is LGHDT and CDR2 is YNNKEL (reference sequence). This CDR3 is built from 16 residues. V lost 4 bases to trimming and J lost 6 bases; unmatched junction nucleotides: 8. The CDR3 coding sequence is TGTGCCAGCAGCCCATGGACTAGCGGGGCGGGGGATACGCAGTATTTT. This translates into CASSPWTSGAGDTQYF.

The V call is TRBV4-1, the J call TRBJ1-3, with D hard to call. V gave up 1 base and J gave up 7 bases, with 14 bases separating them. Germline CDR1 and CDR2: MGHRA and YSYEKL. The CDR3 loop spans 15 amino acids. The CDR3 loop reads CASSQARFGLNTIYF. The CDR3 DNA reads as TGCGCCAGCAGCCAAGCTAGGTTCGGGTTGAACACCATATATTTT.

The chain joins TRBV15 to TRBJ1-3; 7 bases are a match to TRBD1. This CDR3 spans 16 amino acids. Germline V CDR1 and CDR2: LNHNV, YYDKDF (reference sequence). Losses at the gene ends were 5 bases for V and 0 bases for J; bases not matched to a gene: 7. The CDR3 sequence is CATSPTGTSSGNTIYF. The DNA for the CDR3 is TGTGCCACCAGCCCGACAGGGACCTCCTCTGGAAACACCATATATTTT. Combining the CDR3 with reference TRBV15 and TRBJ1-3 gives the whole variable domain DAMVIQNPRYQVTQFGKPVTLSCSQTLNHNVMYWYQQKSSQAPKLLFHYYDKDFNNEADTPDNFQSRRPNTSFCFLDIRSPGLGDTAMYLCATSPTGTSSGNTIYFGEGSWLTVV.

The gene calls are TRBV19 and TRBJ1-5, with 7 bases fitting TRBD1. Trimming removed 5 bases from V and 6 bases from J; junction bases left unmatched: 13. Germline V gene lookup returns CDR1 LNHDA and CDR2 SQIVND (reference sequence). The CDR3 sequence is 16 residues long. CDR3 amino acids: CASSLYRRGESQPQHF. DNA of the CDR3: TGTGCCAGTAGTCTCTATCGCAGGGGGGAAAGTCAGCCCCAGCATTTT.